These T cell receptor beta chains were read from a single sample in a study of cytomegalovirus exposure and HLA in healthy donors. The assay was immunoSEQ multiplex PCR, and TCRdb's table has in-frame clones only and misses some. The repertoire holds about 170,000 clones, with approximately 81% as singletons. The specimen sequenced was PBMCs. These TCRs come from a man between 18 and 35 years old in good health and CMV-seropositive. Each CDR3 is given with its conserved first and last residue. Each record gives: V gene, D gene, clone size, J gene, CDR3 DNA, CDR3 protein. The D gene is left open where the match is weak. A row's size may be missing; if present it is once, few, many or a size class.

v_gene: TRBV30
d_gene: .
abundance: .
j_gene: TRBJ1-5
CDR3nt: TGTGCCTGGAGTATTTCAGAGGGGCCCCAGCATTTT
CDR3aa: CAWSISEGPQHF

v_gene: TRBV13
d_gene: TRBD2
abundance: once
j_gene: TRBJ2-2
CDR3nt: TGTGCCACACAAGAGGCTAGCGGTAACACCGGGGAGCTGTTTTTT
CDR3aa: CATQEASGNTGELFF

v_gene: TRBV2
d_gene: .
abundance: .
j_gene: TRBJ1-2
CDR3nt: TGTGCCAGCTTTCAGAGTCCGACAATCGGCTACACCTTC
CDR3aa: CASFQSPTIGYTF

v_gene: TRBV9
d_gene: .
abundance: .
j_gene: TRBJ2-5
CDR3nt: TGTGCCAGCAGCGTAGGAGGAATGGGGGGAAATCAAGAGACCCAGTACTTC
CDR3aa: CASSVGGMGGNQETQYF

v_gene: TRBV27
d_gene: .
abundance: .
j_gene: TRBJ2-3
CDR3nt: TGTGCCAGCAGTTCTAGGGGGACAGATACGCAGTATTTT
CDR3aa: CASSSRGTDTQYF

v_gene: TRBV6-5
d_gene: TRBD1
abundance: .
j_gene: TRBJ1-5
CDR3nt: TGTGCCAGCAGTTGGCAGGGGGCAGATCAGCCCCAGCATTTT
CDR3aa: CASSWQGADQPQHF

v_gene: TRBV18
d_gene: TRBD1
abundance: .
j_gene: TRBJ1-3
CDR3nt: TGTGCCAGCTCAGACAGGGTCTTCTCCGGAAACACCATATATTTT
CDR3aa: CASSDRVFSGNTIYF

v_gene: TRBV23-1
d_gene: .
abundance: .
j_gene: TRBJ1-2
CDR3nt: TGCGCCAGCAGTCCCCGCGGGGGAAACCCTCGGGGCTACACCTTC
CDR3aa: CASSPRGGNPRGYTF

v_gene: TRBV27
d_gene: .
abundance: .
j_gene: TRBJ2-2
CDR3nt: TGTGCCAGCAGTTACCGTGGGGCGCTGGAGCTGTTTTTT
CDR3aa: CASSYRGALELFF

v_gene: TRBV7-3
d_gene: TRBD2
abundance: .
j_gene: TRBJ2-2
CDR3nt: TGTGCCAGCAGCTTAAGCGGGGGGCCCCCCCCCGGGGAGCTGTTTTTT
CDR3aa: CASSLSGGPPPGELFF

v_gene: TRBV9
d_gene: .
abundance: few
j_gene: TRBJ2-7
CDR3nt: TGTGCCAGCAGCCGGGCCTACGAGCAGTACTTC
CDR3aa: CASSRAYEQYF

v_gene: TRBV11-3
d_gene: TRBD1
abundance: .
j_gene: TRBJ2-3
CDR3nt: TGTGCCAGCAGCTTAGGCTCGAGGACAGGGGCAGATACGCAGTATTTT
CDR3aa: CASSLGSRTGADTQYF

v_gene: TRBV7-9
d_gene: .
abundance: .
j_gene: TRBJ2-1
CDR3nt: TGTGCCAGCAGCTTACGGCGGGGAGGAGCTGTGAATGAGCAGTTCTTC
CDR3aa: CASSLRRGGAVNEQFF

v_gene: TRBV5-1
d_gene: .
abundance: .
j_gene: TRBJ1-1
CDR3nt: TGCGCCAGCAGCTTGGACAGGGCTACGACTGAAGCTTTCTTT
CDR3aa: CASSLDRATTEAFF

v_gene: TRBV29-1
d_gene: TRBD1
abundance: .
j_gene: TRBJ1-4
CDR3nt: TGCAGCGTGGGGAGGGACAGGGGTGAAAAACTGTTTTTT
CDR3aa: CSVGRDRGEKLFF

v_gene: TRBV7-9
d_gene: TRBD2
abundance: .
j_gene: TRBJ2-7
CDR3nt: TGTGCCAGCAGCTCCAGCGGGGGTCGATTCTACGAGCAGTACTTC
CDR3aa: CASSSSGGRFYEQYF

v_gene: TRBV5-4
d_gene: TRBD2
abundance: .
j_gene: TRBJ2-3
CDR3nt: TGTGCCAGCAGCTCCTGGGGGCGGGGGGTTGGCACAGATACGCAGTATTTT
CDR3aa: CASSSWGRGVGTDTQYF

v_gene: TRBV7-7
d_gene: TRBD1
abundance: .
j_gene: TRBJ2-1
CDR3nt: TGTGCCAGCAGCGCCGGGACAGGGGGGGGTGAGCAGTTCTTC
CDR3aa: CASSAGTGGGEQFF

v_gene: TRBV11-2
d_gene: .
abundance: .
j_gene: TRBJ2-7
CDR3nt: TGTGCCAGCAGCTTAGGGTCTAGCGATGTCTACGAGCAGTACTTC
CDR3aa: CASSLGSSDVYEQYF

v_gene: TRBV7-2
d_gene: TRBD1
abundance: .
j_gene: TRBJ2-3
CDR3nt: TGTGCCAGCAGCAGCCGGGACAGGGTAGGAACGCAGTATTTT
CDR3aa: CASSSRDRVGTQYF

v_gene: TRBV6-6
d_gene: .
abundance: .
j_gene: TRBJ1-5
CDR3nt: TGTGCCAGCACCTCCAACTTTCAGCCCCAGCATTTT
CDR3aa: CASTSNFQPQHF

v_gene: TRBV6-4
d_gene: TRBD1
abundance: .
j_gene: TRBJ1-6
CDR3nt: TGTGCCAGCAGTGTGGACAGGGCGTATAATTCACCCCTCCACTTT
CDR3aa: CASSVDRAYNSPLHF

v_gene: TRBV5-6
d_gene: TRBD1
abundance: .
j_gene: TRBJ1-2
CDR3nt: TGTGCCAGCAGCTTTCTACAGGGGGGGAACTATGGCTACACCTTC
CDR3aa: CASSFLQGGNYGYTF

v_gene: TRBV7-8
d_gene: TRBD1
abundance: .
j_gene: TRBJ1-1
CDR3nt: TGTGCCAGCAGCTGGACAGGGGTGAACACTGAAGCTTTCTTT
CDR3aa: CASSWTGVNTEAFF

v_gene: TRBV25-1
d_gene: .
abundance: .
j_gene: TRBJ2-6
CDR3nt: TGTGCCACCGCCCTGGCTGGGGCCAACGGCCTGACTTTC
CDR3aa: CATALAGANGLTF

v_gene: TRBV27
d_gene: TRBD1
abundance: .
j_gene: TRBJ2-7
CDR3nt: TGTGCCAGCAGTCTGGGGACAGGGGAACGCGAGCAGTACTTC
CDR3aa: CASSLGTGEREQYF

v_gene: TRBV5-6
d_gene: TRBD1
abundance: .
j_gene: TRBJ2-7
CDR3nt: TGTGCCAGCAGCTTCCTTTTTGGGGGCAGGGGGCTCCTCGAGCAGTACTTC
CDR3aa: CASSFLFGGRGLLEQYF

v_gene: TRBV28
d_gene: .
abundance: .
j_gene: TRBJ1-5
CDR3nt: TGTGCCAGCAGCGCTACAGGTACCTATCAGCCCCAGCATTTT
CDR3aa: CASSATGTYQPQHF

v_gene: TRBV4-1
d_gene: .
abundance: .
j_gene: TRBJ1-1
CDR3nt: TGCGCCAGCAGCCAAGATTTTCGGCAGGCACACACTGAAGCTTTCTTT
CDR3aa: CASSQDFRQAHTEAFF

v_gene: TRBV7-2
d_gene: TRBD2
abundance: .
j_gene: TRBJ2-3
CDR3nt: TGTGCCAGCAGCCCCCTAGCGGAGGACACAGATACGCAGTATTTT
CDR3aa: CASSPLAEDTDTQYF

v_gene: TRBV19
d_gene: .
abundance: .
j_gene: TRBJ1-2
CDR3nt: TGTGCCAGTAGTACTCCGATGAGGGCGGAGGACTATGGCTACACCTTC
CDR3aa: CASSTPMRAEDYGYTF

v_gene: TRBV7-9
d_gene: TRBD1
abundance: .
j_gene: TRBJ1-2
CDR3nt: TGTTCCAGCAGCTTCACAGGGGGGGATGGCTACACCTTC
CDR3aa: CSSSFTGGDGYTF

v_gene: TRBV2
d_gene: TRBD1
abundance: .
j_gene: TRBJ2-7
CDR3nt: TGTGCCAACAGTGGGGCCGGGACAGCAATTCCTAACGAGCAGTACTTC
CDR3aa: CANSGAGTAIPNEQYF

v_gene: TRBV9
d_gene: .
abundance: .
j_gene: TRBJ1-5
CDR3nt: TGTGCCAGCAGCGCAGGAGACAGCCTCTTTCAGCCCCAGCATTTT
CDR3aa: CASSAGDSLFQPQHF

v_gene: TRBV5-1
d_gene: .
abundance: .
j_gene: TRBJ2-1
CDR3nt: TGCGCCAGCAGCTTTCTCAGCAATGAGCAGTTCTTC
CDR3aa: CASSFLSNEQFF

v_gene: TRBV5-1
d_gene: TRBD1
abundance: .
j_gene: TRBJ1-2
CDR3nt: TGCGCCAGCAGCTTGGGAGGGGGCGCTTCTGGCTACACCTTC
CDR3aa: CASSLGGGASGYTF

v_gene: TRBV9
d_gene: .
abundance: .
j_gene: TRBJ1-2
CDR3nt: TGTGCCAGCAGCGTGTCTGGACAGAGCTATGGCTACACCTTC
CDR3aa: CASSVSGQSYGYTF

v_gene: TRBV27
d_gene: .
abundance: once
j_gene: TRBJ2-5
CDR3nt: TGTGCCAGCAGTACCCGTAACAGGGAGACCCAGTACTTC
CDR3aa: CASSTRNRETQYF